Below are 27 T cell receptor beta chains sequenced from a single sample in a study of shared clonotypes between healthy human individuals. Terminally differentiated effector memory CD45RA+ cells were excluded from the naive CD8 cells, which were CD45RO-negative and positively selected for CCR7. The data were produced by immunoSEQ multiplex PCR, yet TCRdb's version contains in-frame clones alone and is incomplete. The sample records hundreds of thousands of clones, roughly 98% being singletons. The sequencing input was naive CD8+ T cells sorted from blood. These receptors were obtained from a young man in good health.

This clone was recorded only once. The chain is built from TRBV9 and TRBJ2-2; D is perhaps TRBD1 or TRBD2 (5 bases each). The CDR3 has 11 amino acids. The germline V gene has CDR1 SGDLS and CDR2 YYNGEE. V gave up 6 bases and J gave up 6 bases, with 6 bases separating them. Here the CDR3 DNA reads TGTGCCAGCATGGGGGCCGGGGAGCTGTTTTTT. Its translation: CASMGAGELFF.

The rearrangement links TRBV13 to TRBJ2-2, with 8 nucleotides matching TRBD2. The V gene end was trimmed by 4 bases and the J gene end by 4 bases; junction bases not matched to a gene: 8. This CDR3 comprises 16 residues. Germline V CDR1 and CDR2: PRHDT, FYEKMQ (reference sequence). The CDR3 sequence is CASSYSSAGATGELFF. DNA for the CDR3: TGTGCCAGCAGCTATAGCTCAGCGGGGGCCACCGGGGAGCTGTTTTTT. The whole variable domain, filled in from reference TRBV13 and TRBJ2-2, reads AAGVIQSPRHLIKEKRETATLKCYPIPRHDTVYWYQQGPGQDPQFLISFYEKMQSDKGSIPDRFSAQQFSDYHSELNMSSLELGDSALYFCASSYSSAGATGELFFGEGSRLTVL.

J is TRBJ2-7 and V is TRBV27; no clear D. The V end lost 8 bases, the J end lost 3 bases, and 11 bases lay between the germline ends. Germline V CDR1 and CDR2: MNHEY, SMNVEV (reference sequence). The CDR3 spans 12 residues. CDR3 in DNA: TGTGCCAGCGCTAGGAGTATCTACGAGCAGTACTTC. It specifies CASARSIYEQYF.

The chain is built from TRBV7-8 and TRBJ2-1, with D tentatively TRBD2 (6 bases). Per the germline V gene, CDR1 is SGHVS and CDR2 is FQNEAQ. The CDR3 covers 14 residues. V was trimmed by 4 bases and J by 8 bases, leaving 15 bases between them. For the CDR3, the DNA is TGTGCCAGCAGCTCGCGGGGCCCACCGTATGAGCAGTTCTTC. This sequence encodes CASSSRGPPYEQFF.

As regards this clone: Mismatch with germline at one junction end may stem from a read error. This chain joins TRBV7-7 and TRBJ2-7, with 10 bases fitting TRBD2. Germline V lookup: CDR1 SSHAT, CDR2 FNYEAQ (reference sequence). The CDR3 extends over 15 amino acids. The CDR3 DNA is TGCGCCAGCAGCCAACTAGCGGGGAGCTCCTACGAGCGGTACTTC. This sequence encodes CASSQLAGSSYERYF.

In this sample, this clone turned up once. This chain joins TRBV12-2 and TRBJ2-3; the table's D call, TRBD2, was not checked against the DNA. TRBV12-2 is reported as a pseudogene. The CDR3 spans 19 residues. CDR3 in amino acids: CASRLDRSGTSGRAHGQYF. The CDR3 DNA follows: TGTGCAAGTCGCTTAGACCGTTCGGGGACTAGCGGGAGGGCCCATGGCCAGTATTTT.

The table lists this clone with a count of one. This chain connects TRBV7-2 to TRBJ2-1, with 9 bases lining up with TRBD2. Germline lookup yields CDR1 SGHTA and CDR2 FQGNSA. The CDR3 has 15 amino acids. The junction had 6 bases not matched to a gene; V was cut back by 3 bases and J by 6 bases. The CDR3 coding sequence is TGTGCCAGCAGCTTTAGCGGGAGTAAGGGCAATGAGCAGTTCTTC. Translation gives CASSFSGSKGNEQFF.

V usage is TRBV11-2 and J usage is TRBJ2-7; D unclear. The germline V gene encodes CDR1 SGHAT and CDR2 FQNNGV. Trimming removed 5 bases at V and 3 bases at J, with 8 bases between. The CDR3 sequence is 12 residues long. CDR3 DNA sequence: TGTGCCAGCAGCCCAGGTCTCTACGAGCAGTACTTC. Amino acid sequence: CASSPGLYEQYF.

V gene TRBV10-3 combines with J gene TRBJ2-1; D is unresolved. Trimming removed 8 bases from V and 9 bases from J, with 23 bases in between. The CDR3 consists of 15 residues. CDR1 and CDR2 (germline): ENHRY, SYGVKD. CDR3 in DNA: TGTGCCATCCAGGAAGTAGGAAGCCCCCCGTTTGAGCAGTTCTTC. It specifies CAIQEVGSPPFEQFF.

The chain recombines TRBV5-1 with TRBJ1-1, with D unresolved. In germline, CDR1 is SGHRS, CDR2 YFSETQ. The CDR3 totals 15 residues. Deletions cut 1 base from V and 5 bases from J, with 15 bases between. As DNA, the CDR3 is TGCGCCAGCAGCTTGATTGACGGATTGGAAACTGAAGCTTTCTTT. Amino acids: CASSLIDGLETEAFF.

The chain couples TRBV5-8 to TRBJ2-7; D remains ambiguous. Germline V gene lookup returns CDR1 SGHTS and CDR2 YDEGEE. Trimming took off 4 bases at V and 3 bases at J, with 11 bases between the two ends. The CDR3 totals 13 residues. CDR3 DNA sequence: TGTGCCAGCAGCCCTTCCGGATTCTACGAGCAGTACTTC. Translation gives CASSPSGFYEQYF.

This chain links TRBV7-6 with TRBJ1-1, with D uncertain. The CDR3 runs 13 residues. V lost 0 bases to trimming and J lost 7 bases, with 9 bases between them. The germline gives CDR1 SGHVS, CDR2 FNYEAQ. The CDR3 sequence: CASSLAGVGEAFF. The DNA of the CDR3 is TGTGCCAGCAGCTTAGCCGGGGTAGGTGAAGCTTTCTTT.

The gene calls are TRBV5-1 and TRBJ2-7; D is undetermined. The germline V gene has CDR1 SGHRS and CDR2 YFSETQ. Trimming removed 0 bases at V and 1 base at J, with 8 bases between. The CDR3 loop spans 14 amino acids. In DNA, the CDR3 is TGCGCCAGCAGCTTGGCCGTGAATTCCTACGAGCAGTACTTC. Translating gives CASSLAVNSYEQYF.

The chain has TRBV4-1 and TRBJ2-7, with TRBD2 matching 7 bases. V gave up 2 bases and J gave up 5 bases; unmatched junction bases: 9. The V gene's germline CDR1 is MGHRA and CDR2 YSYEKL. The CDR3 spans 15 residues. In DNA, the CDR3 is TGCGCCAGCAGCCAACCAGAAGCGGGAAGGGACGAGCAGTACTTC. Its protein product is CASSQPEAGRDEQYF.

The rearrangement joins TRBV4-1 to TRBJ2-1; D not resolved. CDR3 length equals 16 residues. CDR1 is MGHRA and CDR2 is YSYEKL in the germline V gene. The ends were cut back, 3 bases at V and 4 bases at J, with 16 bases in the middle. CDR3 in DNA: TGCGCCAGCAGCCACCAAGTATTGGGATTGTACAATGAGCAGTTCTTC. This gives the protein CASSHQVLGLYNEQFF.

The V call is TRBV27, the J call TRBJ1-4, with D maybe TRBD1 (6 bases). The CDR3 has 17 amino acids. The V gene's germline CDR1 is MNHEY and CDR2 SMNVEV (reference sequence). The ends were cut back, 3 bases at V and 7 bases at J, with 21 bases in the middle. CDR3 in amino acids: CASSFAPPGALGEKLFF. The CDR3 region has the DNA TGTGCCAGCAGTTTCGCTCCTCCAGGGGCGCTGGGTGAAAAACTGTTTTTT.

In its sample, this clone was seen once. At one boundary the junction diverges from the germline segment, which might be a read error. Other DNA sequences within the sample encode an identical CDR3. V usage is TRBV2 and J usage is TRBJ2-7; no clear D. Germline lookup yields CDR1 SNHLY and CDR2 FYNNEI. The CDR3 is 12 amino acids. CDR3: CASSEGSYEQYF. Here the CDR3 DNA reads TGTGCCAGCAGCGAAGGCAGCTACGAGCAGTACTTC.

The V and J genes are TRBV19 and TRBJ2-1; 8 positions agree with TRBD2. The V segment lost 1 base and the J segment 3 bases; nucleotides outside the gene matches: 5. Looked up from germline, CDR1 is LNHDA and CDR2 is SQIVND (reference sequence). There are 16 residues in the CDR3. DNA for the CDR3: TGTGCCAGTAGTATAGCGCATAGCGGGAACTACAATGAGCAGTTCTTC. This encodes CASSIAHSGNYNEQFF.

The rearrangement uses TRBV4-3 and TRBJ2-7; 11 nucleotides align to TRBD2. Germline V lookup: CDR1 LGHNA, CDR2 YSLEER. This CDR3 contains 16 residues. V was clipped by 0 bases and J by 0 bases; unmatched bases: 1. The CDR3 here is CASSQELAGASYEQYF. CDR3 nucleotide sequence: TGCGCCAGCAGCCAAGAACTAGCGGGAGCCTCCTACGAGCAGTACTTC.

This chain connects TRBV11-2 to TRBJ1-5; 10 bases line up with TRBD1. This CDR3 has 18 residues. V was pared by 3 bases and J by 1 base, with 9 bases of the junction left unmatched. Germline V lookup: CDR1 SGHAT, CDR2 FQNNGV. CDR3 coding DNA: TGTGCCAGCAGCTTGTCCGGGACAGGGGCACGGAGCAATCAGCCCCAGCATTTT. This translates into CASSLSGTGARSNQPQHF.

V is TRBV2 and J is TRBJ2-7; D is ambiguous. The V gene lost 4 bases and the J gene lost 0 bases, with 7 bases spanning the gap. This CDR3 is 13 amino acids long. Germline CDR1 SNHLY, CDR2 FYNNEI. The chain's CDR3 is CASSVTGSYEQYF. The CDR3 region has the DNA TGTGCCAGCAGTGTTACCGGCTCCTACGAGCAGTACTTC. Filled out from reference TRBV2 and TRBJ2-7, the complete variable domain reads EPEVTQTPSHQVTQMGQEVILRCVPISNHLYFYWYRQILGQKVEFLVSFYNNEISEKSEIFDDQFSVERPDGSNFTLKIRSTKLEDSAMYFCASSVTGSYEQYFGPGTRLTVT.

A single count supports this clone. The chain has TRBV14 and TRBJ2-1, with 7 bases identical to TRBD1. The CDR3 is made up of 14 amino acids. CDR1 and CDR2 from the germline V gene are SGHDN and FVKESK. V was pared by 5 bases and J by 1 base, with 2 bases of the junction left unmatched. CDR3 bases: TGTGCCAGCAGCGGGACAGAATCCTACAATGAGCAGTTCTTC. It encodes CASSGTESYNEQFF.

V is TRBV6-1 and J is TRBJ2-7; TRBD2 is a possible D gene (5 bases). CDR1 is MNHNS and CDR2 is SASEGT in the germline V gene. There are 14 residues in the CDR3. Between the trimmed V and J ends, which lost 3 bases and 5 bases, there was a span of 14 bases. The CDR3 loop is CASSEEVGIDEQYF. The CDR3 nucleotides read TGTGCCAGCAGTGAGGAGGTGGGAATTGACGAGCAGTACTTC.

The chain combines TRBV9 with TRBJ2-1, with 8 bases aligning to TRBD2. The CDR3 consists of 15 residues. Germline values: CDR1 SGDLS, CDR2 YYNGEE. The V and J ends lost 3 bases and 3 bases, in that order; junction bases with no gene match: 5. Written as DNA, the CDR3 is TGTGCCAGCAGCGGAACCGGGACTAGCTACAATGAGCAGTTCTTC. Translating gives CASSGTGTSYNEQFF.

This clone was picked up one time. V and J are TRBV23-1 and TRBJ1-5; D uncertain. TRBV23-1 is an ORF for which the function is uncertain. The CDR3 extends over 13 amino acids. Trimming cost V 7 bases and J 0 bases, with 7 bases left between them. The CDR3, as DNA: TGCGCCAGCAAGCAGAATAGCAATCAGCCCCAGCATTTT. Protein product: CASKQNSNQPQHF.

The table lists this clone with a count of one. The CDR3 region is CASSEFPAGYEQYF. CDR3 in DNA: TGTGCCAGCAGTGAATTCCCCGCTGGCTACGAGCAGTACTTC. The rearrangement joins TRBV6-1 to TRBJ2-7, with D unresolved. There are 14 residues in the CDR3. Trimming removed 2 bases from V and 3 bases from J, with 11 bases in between. Germline V gene data show CDR1 as MNHNS and CDR2 as SASEGT.

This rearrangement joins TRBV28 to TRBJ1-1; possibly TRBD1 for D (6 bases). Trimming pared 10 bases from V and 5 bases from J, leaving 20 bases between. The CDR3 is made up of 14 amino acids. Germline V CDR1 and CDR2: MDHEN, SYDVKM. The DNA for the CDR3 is TGTGCCACCAAGGGAAGGGGGTTGATAACTGAAGCTTTCTTT. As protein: CATKGRGLITEAFF.